Listed below are T cell receptor beta chains from one sample, sequenced in a study of T cell changes during pregnancy in multiple sclerosis. Libraries were prepared by immunoSEQ multiplex PCR; TCRdb keeps only in-frame clonotypes and omits some of them. Here the sample spans some 85,000 clones, just over 90% being singletons. The source material was peripheral blood, sampled in the second trimester of pregnancy. Receptor source: a female donor in good health, enrolled as a control in a pregnancy study. The conserved cysteine and the conserved F or W are not part of the CDR3 here.

v_gene: TRBV21-1; j_gene: TRBJ2-5; CDR3aa: ARSDRALETQY
v_gene: TRBV6-6; j_gene: TRBJ1-2; CDR3aa: ATGRADLGYT
v_gene: TRBV12-5; j_gene: TRBJ2-3; CDR3aa: ASGRSGGMGTQY
v_gene: TRBV9; j_gene: TRBJ1-3; CDR3aa: ASSVDRAGNTIY
v_gene: TRBV9; j_gene: TRBJ2-2; CDR3aa: ASSLSNSNTGELF
v_gene: TRBV18; j_gene: TRBJ1-2; CDR3aa: ASSPGQNYGYT
v_gene: TRBV19; j_gene: TRBJ1-3; CDR3aa: ASSISRQGITLSGNTIY
v_gene: TRBV6-6; j_gene: TRBJ1-2; CDR3aa: ASSSTGRDYGYT
v_gene: TRBV30; j_gene: TRBJ2-5; CDR3aa: AWKKLAETQY
v_gene: TRBV5-1; j_gene: TRBJ2-7; CDR3aa: ASSPVGRTGTYEQY
v_gene: TRBV9; j_gene: TRBJ2-1; CDR3aa: ASSVGDSSSYNEQF
v_gene: TRBV30; j_gene: TRBJ2-2; CDR3aa: ACRRQGVMNTGELF
v_gene: TRBV25-1; j_gene: TRBJ2-3; CDR3aa: ASSDLSGGAFADTQY
v_gene: TRBV7-2; j_gene: TRBJ1-1; CDR3aa: ASRRRRGNTEAF
v_gene: TRBV6-5; j_gene: TRBJ1-2; CDR3aa: ASSFRDRVGYT
v_gene: TRBV30; j_gene: TRBJ1-3; CDR3aa: AWHNGLVAGNTIY
v_gene: TRBV25-1; j_gene: TRBJ1-1; CDR3aa: ASSSPGQGLNTEAF
v_gene: TRBV30; j_gene: TRBJ1-2; CDR3aa: AWSNRGYGYT
v_gene: TRBV30; j_gene: TRBJ2-4; CDR3aa: AWSGGRDIQY
v_gene: TRBV7-3; j_gene: TRBJ2-6; CDR3aa: ASRRTGDGANVLT
v_gene: TRBV7-2; j_gene: TRBJ2-5; CDR3aa: ASSQETGQETQY
v_gene: TRBV5-4; j_gene: TRBJ2-3; CDR3aa: ASSSRQVVSTDTQY
v_gene: TRBV27; j_gene: TRBJ1-2; CDR3aa: ASRLDTGGAYGYT
v_gene: TRBV11-3; j_gene: TRBJ2-2; CDR3aa: ASSLASTGELF
v_gene: TRBV25-1; j_gene: TRBJ2-2; CDR3aa: ASREDRGHTGELF
v_gene: TRBV30; j_gene: TRBJ1-5; CDR3aa: AWSVRGAGQPQH
v_gene: TRBV19; j_gene: TRBJ1-5; CDR3aa: ASTSQGPLNQPQH
v_gene: TRBV6-5; j_gene: TRBJ2-7; CDR3aa: ASSYRLTYSSYEQY
v_gene: TRBV11-2; j_gene: TRBJ2-1; CDR3aa: ASSLDSVSHEQF
v_gene: TRBV27; j_gene: TRBJ1-6; CDR3aa: ASSLSPGNSPLH
v_gene: TRBV20-1; j_gene: TRBJ2-7; CDR3aa: SASRGSEQY
v_gene: TRBV11-3; j_gene: TRBJ2-3; CDR3aa: ASWRRGTTDTQY
v_gene: TRBV2; j_gene: TRBJ1-2; CDR3aa: ASSARTASYGYT
v_gene: TRBV27; j_gene: TRBJ1-2; CDR3aa: ASSLSLQGTYGYT
v_gene: TRBV27; j_gene: TRBJ2-2; CDR3aa: AIHGGGGELF
v_gene: TRBV30; j_gene: TRBJ2-3; CDR3aa: AWSHRLAPNADTQY
v_gene: TRBV6-1; j_gene: TRBJ1-1; CDR3aa: ASSEAGTEAF
v_gene: TRBV9; j_gene: TRBJ1-2; CDR3aa: ASSAPGTGNVGYT
v_gene: TRBV25-1; j_gene: TRBJ1-6; CDR3aa: ASRGDWPPLH
v_gene: TRBV10-3; j_gene: TRBJ2-7; CDR3aa: ASSSIPGTGGHEQY
v_gene: TRBV7-2; j_gene: TRBJ1-2; CDR3aa: ASSLADRVNGYT
v_gene: TRBV5-4; j_gene: TRBJ2-5; CDR3aa: ASSLPSGNQETQY
v_gene: TRBV28; j_gene: TRBJ1-1; CDR3aa: ASSNYPTTTGEAF
v_gene: TRBV19; j_gene: TRBJ2-7; CDR3aa: ASRPRDRGYEQY
v_gene: TRBV30; j_gene: TRBJ2-2; CDR3aa: AYLQLGPGELF
v_gene: TRBV10-3; j_gene: TRBJ2-7; CDR3aa: AISETGTEYEQY
v_gene: TRBV6-5; j_gene: TRBJ1-2; CDR3aa: ASRDYSKRGTGYT
v_gene: TRBV5-4; j_gene: TRBJ2-5; CDR3aa: ASSLLAGGETQY
v_gene: TRBV5-1; j_gene: TRBJ2-1; CDR3aa: ASSLGSGGINEQF
v_gene: TRBV5-4; j_gene: TRBJ2-1; CDR3aa: ASSFPGQGNNEQF
v_gene: TRBV4-2; j_gene: TRBJ2-3; CDR3aa: ASSQDSGQGADTQY
v_gene: TRBV4-3; j_gene: TRBJ1-2; CDR3aa: ASSPRDRGYGYT
v_gene: TRBV4-3; j_gene: TRBJ2-2; CDR3aa: ASSQDPSGGAGELF
v_gene: TRBV11-3; j_gene: TRBJ2-1; CDR3aa: ASSLEGQGSYNEQF
v_gene: TRBV7-2; j_gene: TRBJ1-4; CDR3aa: ASSLVVAGGNEKLF